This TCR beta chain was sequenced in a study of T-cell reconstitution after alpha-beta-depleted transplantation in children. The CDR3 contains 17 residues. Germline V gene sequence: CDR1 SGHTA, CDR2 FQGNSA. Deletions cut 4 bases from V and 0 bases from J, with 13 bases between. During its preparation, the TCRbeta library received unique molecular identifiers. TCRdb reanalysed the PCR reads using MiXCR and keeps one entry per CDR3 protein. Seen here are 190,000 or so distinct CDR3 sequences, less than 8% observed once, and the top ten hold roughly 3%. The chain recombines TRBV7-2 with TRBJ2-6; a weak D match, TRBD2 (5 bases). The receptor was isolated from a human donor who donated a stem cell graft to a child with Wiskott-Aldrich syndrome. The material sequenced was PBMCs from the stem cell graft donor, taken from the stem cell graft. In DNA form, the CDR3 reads TGTGCCAGCAGCTCGAGGGCCGGGGACTCTGGGGCCAACGTCCTGACTTTC. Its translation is CASSSRAGDSGANVLTF. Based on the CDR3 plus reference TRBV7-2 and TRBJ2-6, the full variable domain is GAGVSQSPSNKVTEKGKDVELRCDPISGHTALYWYRQSLGQGLEFLIYFQGNSAPDKSGLPSDRFSAERTGGSVSTLTIQRTQQEDSAVYLCASSSRAGDSGANVLTFGAGSRLTVL.